These 10 T cell receptor beta chains came from one sample sequenced in a study of T cell repertoires in cytomegalovirus infection. A single record per CDR3 protein comes from TCRdb applying MiXCR to the reads. The sample lists hundreds of thousands of distinct CDR3 sequences, 15% to 20% occurring once. Sequences were obtained from PBMCs. The receptors come from a human donor in good health (CMV status not recorded). Some clones in this sample may be carry-over from other donors' samples.

V usage is TRBV27 and J usage is TRBJ1-6; the match to TRBD1 covers 7 bases. The CDR3 contains 14 residues. CDR1 and CDR2 (germline): MNHEY, SMNVEV (reference sequence). The J segment lost 3 bases and the V segment lost 6 bases, leaving 2 bases of the junction unmatched. CDR3 residues: CASSYRGYNSPLHF. The CDR3 DNA follows: TGTGCCAGCAGCTACAGGGGCTATAATTCACCCCTCCACTTT.

This clonotype has just a few counts. V gene TRBV24-1 combines with J gene TRBJ2-3, with 7 bases that match TRBD2. The trim removed 5 bases at V and 6 bases at J, leaving 4 bases unmatched. The CDR3 totals 13 residues. Germline V CDR1 and CDR2: KGHDR, SFDVKD. The CDR3 protein is CATSVTGGDTQYF. In DNA, the CDR3 is TGTGCCACCAGTGTGACCGGGGGGGATACGCAGTATTTT.

In its sample, this clonotype was seen a few times. The rearrangement uses TRBV9 and TRBJ2-3; 14 bases match TRBD2. Germline trimming cut 2 bases from V and 3 bases from J; bases unmatched to any gene: 2. The length of the CDR3 is 16 residues. The V gene's germline CDR1 is SGDLS and CDR2 YYNGEE. The CDR3 DNA is TGTGCCAGCAGCGTCCGACTAGCGGGGGGGACAGATACGCAGTATTTT. Translated: CASSVRLAGGTDTQYF.

V is TRBV18 and J is TRBJ1-5, with a possible D match to TRBD1 (6 bases). The germline V gene has CDR1 KGHSH and CDR2 LQKENI. V gave up 3 bases and J gave up 7 bases, with 13 bases separating them. This CDR3 spans 14 amino acids. The CDR3 bases are TGTGCCAGCTCACCTAACAGGGAGGGACAGCCCCAGCATTTT. As protein: CASSPNREGQPQHF.

The table lists this clonotype with many counts. This sequence joins TRBV7-2 and TRBJ2-5; D call uncertain. Germline V gene lookup returns CDR1 SGHTA and CDR2 FQGNSA. V shed 7 bases and J shed 2 bases, with 14 bases lying between them. The CDR3 has 14 amino acids. The CDR3 loop reads CASTSAQWQETQYF. CDR3 DNA sequence: TGTGCCAGCACCTCTGCACAGTGGCAAGAGACCCAGTACTTC.

The sample holds a few counts of this clonotype. The chain carries TRBV28 and TRBJ1-1; D is unclear. The length of the CDR3 is 14 residues. Germline CDR1 MDHEN, CDR2 SYDVKM. The V and J ends lost 6 bases and 3 bases respectively, with 14 bases between them. CDR3 DNA: TGTGCCAGCAGCTTAGCCGACGGGTACACTGAAGCTTTCTTT. Its translation is CASSLADGYTEAFF.

A few counts support this clonotype. The rearrangement joins TRBV3-1 to TRBJ1-2; 7 nucleotides match TRBD1. V was pared by 1 base and J by 7 bases, with 6 bases of the junction left unmatched. This CDR3 has 14 residues. Germline CDR1 and CDR2: LGHDT and YNNKEL (reference sequence). Here the CDR3 DNA reads TGTGCCAGCAGCCAAGTGACAGGGACCAGTGGCTACACCTTC. This codes for CASSQVTGTSGYTF.

The CDR3 coding sequence is TGTGCCAGCAGCCTGGGTCGAAGGGCCAGTAATTCACCCCTCCACTTT. This encodes CASSLGRRASNSPLHF. This chain links TRBV6-6 with TRBJ1-6, with no clear D. The CDR3 sequence is 16 residues long. V lost 6 bases and J 6 bases, leaving 18 bases between the germline ends. The V gene's germline CDR1 is MNHNY and CDR2 SVGAGI (reference sequence).

This clonotype was recorded at least ten times. The chain combines TRBV7-9 with TRBJ2-2; 7 bases fit TRBD1. The CDR3 spans 15 residues. CDR1 and CDR2 (germline): SEHNR, FQNEAQ (reference sequence). J was trimmed by 8 bases and V by 0 bases; bases with no gene match: 6. CDR3 residues: CASSLAEGAPGELFF. CDR3 DNA: TGTGCCAGCAGCTTAGCTGAGGGGGCGCCAGGGGAGCTGTTTTTT.

This rearrangement joins TRBV20-1 to TRBJ1-3; 12 positions agree with TRBD1. In germline, CDR1 is DFQATT, CDR2 SNEGSKA (reference sequence). With 1 base clipped from V and 8 bases from J, the junction kept 6 bases outside the gene matches. The CDR3 is 15 residues long. This CDR3 reads CSARAGTGGGDTIYF. The CDR3 bases are TGCAGTGCTAGAGCGGGGACAGGGGGCGGTGACACCATATATTTT.